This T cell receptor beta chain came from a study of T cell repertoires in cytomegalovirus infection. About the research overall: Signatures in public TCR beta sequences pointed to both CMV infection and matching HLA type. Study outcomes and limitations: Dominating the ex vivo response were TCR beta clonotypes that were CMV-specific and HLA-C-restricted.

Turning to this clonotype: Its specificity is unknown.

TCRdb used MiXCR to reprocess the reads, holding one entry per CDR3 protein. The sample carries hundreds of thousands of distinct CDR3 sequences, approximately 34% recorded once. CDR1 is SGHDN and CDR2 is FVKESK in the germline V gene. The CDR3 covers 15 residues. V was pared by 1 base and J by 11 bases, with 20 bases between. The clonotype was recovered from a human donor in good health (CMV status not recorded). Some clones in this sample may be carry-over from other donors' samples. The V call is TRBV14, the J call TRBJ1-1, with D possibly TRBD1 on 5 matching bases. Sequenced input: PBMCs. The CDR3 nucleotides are TGTGCCAGCAGCCAAGTTAGAGGCAAGACAGAACAGGCTTTCTTT. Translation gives CASSQVRGKTEQAFF.